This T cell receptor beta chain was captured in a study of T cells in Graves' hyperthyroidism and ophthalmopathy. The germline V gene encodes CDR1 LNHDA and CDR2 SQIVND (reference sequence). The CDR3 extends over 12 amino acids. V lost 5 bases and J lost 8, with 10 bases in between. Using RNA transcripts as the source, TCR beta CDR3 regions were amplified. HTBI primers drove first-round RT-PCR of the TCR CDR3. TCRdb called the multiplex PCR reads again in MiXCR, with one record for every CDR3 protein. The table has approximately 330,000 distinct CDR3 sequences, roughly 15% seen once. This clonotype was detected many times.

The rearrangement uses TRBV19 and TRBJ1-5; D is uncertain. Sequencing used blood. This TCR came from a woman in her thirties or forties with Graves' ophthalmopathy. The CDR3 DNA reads TGTGCCAGTAGTGACGGGGTAGAGCCCCAGCATTTT. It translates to CASSDGVEPQHF. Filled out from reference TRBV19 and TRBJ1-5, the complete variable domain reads DGGITQSPKYLFRKEGQNVTLSCEQNLNHDAMYWYRQDPGQGLRLIYYSQIVNDFQKGDIAEGYSVSREKKESFPLTVTSAQKNPTAFYLCASSDGVEPQHFGDGTRLSIL.